This T cell receptor (beta chain) emerged from a study of OX40 agonist ivuxolimab in advanced cancers. Across the study: Earlier treatment with anti-PD-1, anti-PD-L1 or anti-CTLA-4 was permitted, and over 35% had received some.

Autoimmune disease history or systemic immunosuppression excluded patients. Cycle 7 day 1, cycle 4 day 1, and baseline were the timepoints at which blood was sampled. For this clone: Its antigen is undetermined.

Produced via immunoSEQ multiplex PCR; TCRdb's table is partial and in-frame only. The repertoire has approximately 51,000 clones, 60% to 80% of them found once; the top ten carry 2% to 2.5%. Study-level points and caveats: More expanded clones were found, on average, in CD8+ than in CD4+ T cells.

The clonotype was recovered from an adult with an advanced solid tumor such as melanoma, head and neck, liver or kidney cancer. The source was CD4+ or CD8+ T cells sorted from blood, collected in a trial of the OX40 agonist ivuxolimab.

The CDR3 is CASSSRGTVDSPLHF. The CDR3 nucleotides read TGTGCCAGCAGCTCAAGAGGGACCGTGGATTCACCCCTCCACTTT. This chain uses TRBV9 with TRBJ1-6; a weak D match, TRBD1 (5 bases). The germline gives CDR1 SGDLS, CDR2 YYNGEE. The ends were cut back, 4 bases at V and 8 bases at J, with 16 bases in the middle. The CDR3 runs to 15 residues.